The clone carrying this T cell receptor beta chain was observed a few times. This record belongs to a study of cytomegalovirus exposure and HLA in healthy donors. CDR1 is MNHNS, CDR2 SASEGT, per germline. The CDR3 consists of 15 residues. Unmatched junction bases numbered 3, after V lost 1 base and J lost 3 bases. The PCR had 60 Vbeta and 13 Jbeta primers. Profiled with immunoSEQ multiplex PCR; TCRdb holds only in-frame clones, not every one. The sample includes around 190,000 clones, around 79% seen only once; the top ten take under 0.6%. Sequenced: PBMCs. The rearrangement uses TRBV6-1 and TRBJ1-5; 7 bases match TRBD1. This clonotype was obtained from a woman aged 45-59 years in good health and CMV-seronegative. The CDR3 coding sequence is TGTGCCAGCAGTGAAGAGGACAGGTTCAATCAGCCCCAGCATTTT. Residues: CASSEEDRFNQPQHF.